This entry describes one TCR beta chain. No cognate antigen has been identified for it. No qualities accompany the bases; no much larger clone lies one base away. The treatment or condition label of this sample denotes: live attenuated yellow fever vaccine strain. A standard Ficoll-Paque protocol was used to isolate PBMCs from peripheral blood. Dynabeads CD4 and CD8 positive selection kits were used to isolate CD4 and CD8 T-cell fractions. TriZol was used to extract RNA from bulk PBMCs, from CD4 and CD8 fractions, and from dextramer-positive and dextramer-negative fractions. For sequencing, an Illumina NovaSeq 6000 was employed. TCR cDNA was synthesized by 5'RACE template switching, through which a universal primer site and unique molecular identifiers were introduced. Priming for cDNA synthesis came from both the TCR alpha and TCR beta constant segments. Library amplification involved two PCR steps, and the second step added sample barcodes and sequencing adapters. Sequencing of the libraries was done on either Illumina HiSeq 2500 (2x100 bp) or NovaSeq (2x150 bp). The source study handled its data this way. MIGEC was used to demultiplex reads and collapse the reads into UMI consensus sequences, and MiXCR was used for V(D)J alignment. Vaccine-responding clonotypes were identified with edgeR using replicate PBMC samples, with FDR below 0.01 and a log2 fold change above 5 up to day 15 being required. Bulk clonotypes were assigned CD4 or CD8 identity according to which sequenced CD4 or CD8 repertoire held them at higher abundance. TCRdb reran the public reads through fastp at Q25 and MiXCR, keeping productive beta chains. Identical CDR3 protein sequences are pooled into one entry, listed with their most common genes and DNA. What appears here as the V and J calls and clone size reflects TCRdb's work, not the paper's. The sample has approximately 300,000 distinct CDR3 sequences on record, around 10% of them singletons. The ten largest account for 3% to 4% of the sample.

The record originates from a study of T cells after yellow fever vaccination (dated by TCRdb to the late 2010s). Background on the whole study: The SMART-Seq v4 Ultra Low Input RNA kit was used to prepare libraries from fractions with low cell numbers. To track T-cell clones before and after primary and booster YFV17D yellow fever vaccination, bulk TCR alpha and beta repertoires were sequenced longitudinally. The cohort comprised two healthy male donors, one aged 18 to 30 and one aged 30 to 39 years. Blood samples were taken at several timepoints before and after primary and secondary immunization, and bulk PBMC replicates and cell subsets were isolated. What the work shows at the level of the full study, not this receptor alone: Compared with the primary T-cell response, the secondary T-cell response was weaker but faster, peaking on day 5 rather than day 15. Most clones expanded after primary vaccination (almost 97% of CD4 and around 89% of CD8) were re-detected after the booster, suggesting that broad memory maintenance occurred. Only a couple of donors were included in the study, so the extent to which the findings can be generalized is limited. Computational filtering was required because FACS-sorted repertoires could contain abundant contaminating clonotypes from the bulk population. A small share of clonotypes was detected in both CD4 and CD8 compartments, with the overlap likely arising from convergent recombination.

A distance of 10 bases separates the germline ends of V and J, which lose 0 bases and 0 bases respectively. Per the germline V gene, SGHRS is the CDR1 and YFSETQ is the CDR2. The CDR3 starts with the cysteine, ends with the phenylalanine, and has 16 residues. Only CDR3 DNA is held: 48 bases, read in frame from base 1. Here the sequenced sample was CD4+ T cells sorted from PBMCs, taken 45 days after the yellow fever booster vaccination. This TCR derives from a man between 18 and 35 years old who received the YFV17D yellow fever vaccine. Recombination connected TRBV5-1 to TRBJ2-4, with an unclear D gene assignment. The DNA reads TGCGCCAGCAGCTTGGTCGCTGGGCTAGCCAAAAACATTCAGTACTTC. This gives the protein CASSLVAGLAKNIQYF.